A single sample gave rise to the 22 T cell receptor beta chains below, sequenced in a study of T cell responses to AZD1222 COVID-19 vaccine. TCRdb's copy holds only in-frame clones and misses some; the assay was immunoSEQ multiplex PCR. Of some 190,000 clones in the sample, over 75% are singletons; the top ten hold approximately 6.9%. The specimen was peripheral blood, collected on day 0 of AZD1222 vaccination. The receptors come from an adult in good health.

The genes are TRBV6-5 and TRBJ1-4; possible D gene TRBD1, 6 bases. The CDR3 has 14 amino acids. Trimming took off 6 bases at V and 10 bases at J, with 18 bases between the two ends. CDR1 is MNHEY, CDR2 SVGAGI, per germline. The CDR3 is CASSADTGRAKLFF. The CDR3 coding sequence is TGTGCCAGCAGCGCAGACACAGGGAGGGCAAAACTGTTTTTT.

The chain links TRBV29-1 to TRBJ2-3; 7 nucleotides match TRBD2. The V segment lost 4 bases and the J segment 1 base; nucleotides outside the gene matches: 11. Germline assignment: CDR1 SQVTM and CDR2 ANQGSEA. This CDR3 contains 16 residues. This CDR3 is CSVVLITSAGTDTQYF. The CDR3 DNA follows: TGCAGCGTTGTTTTAATAACTAGCGCCGGCACAGATACGCAGTATTTT.

This chain joins TRBV30 and TRBJ1-2; 8 bases map to TRBD1. Germline loops: CDR1 GTSNPN, CDR2 SVGIG (reference sequence). The CDR3 is made up of 13 amino acids. V lost 8 bases, J lost 2 bases, and 7 bases stayed unmatched. CDR3 protein: CALKDRDNYGYTF. The CDR3 bases are TGTGCCCTCAAGGACAGGGACAACTATGGCTACACCTTC.

The rearrangement links TRBV5-6 to TRBJ1-1; unclear D gene. V gave up 0 bases and J gave up 4 bases, with 10 bases separating them. Per the germline V gene, CDR1 is SGHDT and CDR2 is YYEEEE. The CDR3 is 14 residues long. CDR3 bases: TGTGCCAGCAGCTTGGGGGGAGGATCCACTGAAGCTTTCTTT. Amino acid sequence: CASSLGGGSTEAFF.

The chain employs TRBV27 and TRBJ1-5, with unresolved D. V gave up 2 bases and J gave up 3 bases, with 8 bases separating them. CDR1 MNHEY and CDR2 SMNVEV come from the germline V gene (reference sequence). The CDR3 runs 14 residues. CDR3 bases: TGTGCCAGCAGTTTAAGGCAGTCCAATCAGCCCCAGCATTTT. This gives the protein CASSLRQSNQPQHF.

CDR3 coding DNA: TGTGCCAGCAGCCCAGGGGAATATACTGAAGCTTTCTTT. This sequence encodes CASSPGEYTEAFF. The V gene is TRBV7-9, the J gene TRBJ1-1; weak D call: TRBD1 (6 bases). V was trimmed by 5 bases and J by 5 bases, leaving 12 bases between them. The CDR3 is 13 amino acids. CDR1 is SEHNR and CDR2 is FQNEAQ in the germline V gene (reference sequence).

The rearrangement uses TRBV24-1 and TRBJ1-2; no clear D. The CDR3 totals 14 residues. CDR1 is KGHDR and CDR2 is SFDVKD in the germline V gene. V was trimmed by 7 bases and J by 2 bases, leaving 13 bases between them. The CDR3 spells CATSPGPQNYGYTF. The CDR3 DNA sequence: TGTGCCACCAGCCCCGGACCGCAAAACTATGGCTACACCTTC.

CDR3: CATSRAGGPRTDTQYF. CDR3 sequence (DNA): TGTGCCACCAGCAGGGCCGGGGGACCCCGCACAGATACGCAGTATTTT. V usage is TRBV15 and J usage is TRBJ2-3, with a possible D match to TRBD2 (6 bases). Germline values: CDR1 LNHNV, CDR2 YYDKDF (reference sequence). Trimming stripped 3 bases from V and 1 base from J, with 14 bases between. The CDR3 sequence is 16 residues long.

The chain joins TRBV7-2 to TRBJ2-5; 11 positions agree with TRBD2. Germline values: CDR1 SGHTA, CDR2 FQGNSA. The CDR3 extends over 16 amino acids. J lost 9 bases, V lost 5 bases, and 14 bases had no gene match. The CDR3 reads CASSPGTSGVSTAQYF. In DNA, the CDR3 is TGTGCCAGCAGCCCGGGGACTAGCGGTGTCTCCACGGCCCAGTACTTC.

The chain uses TRBV15 and TRBJ1-2; no definite D call. Germline CDR1 is LNHNV and CDR2 is YYDKDF (reference sequence). This CDR3 is built from 15 residues. V lost 0 bases and J lost 4, with 12 bases in between. CDR3 residues: CATSRDGSATYGYTF. The CDR3, as DNA: TGTGCCACCAGCAGAGATGGTTCAGCTACCTATGGCTACACCTTC.

This sequence joins TRBV6-5 and TRBJ1-5; D is perhaps TRBD1 (5 bases). The V gene lost 6 bases and the J gene lost 0 bases, with 12 bases spanning the gap. The germline V gene encodes CDR1 MNHEY and CDR2 SVGAGI. This CDR3 is built from 15 residues. This CDR3 reads CASSPGHLSNQPQHF. The CDR3 nucleotides read TGTGCCAGCAGCCCCGGACACCTTAGCAATCAGCCCCAGCATTTT.

The chain employs TRBV13 and TRBJ2-3; 12 positions match TRBD2. This CDR3 has 16 residues. Per germline, CDR1 PRHDT and CDR2 FYEKMQ (reference sequence). Trimming took 2 bases from V and 8 from J; bases not matched to a gene: 8. The CDR3: CASSLKGLAGGGTQYF. CDR3 nucleotide sequence: TGTGCCAGCAGCTTAAAGGGACTAGCGGGCGGAGGTACGCAGTATTTT.

The CDR3, as DNA: TGTGCCAGTAGTATTGGCAGCCACTCTGGAAACACCATATATTTT. Translated: CASSIGSHSGNTIYF. This chain links TRBV19 with TRBJ1-3; D ambiguous. The CDR3 extends over 15 amino acids. V lost 3 bases and J lost 0, with 9 bases in between. CDR1 is LNHDA and CDR2 is SQIVND in the germline V gene (reference sequence).

This chain links TRBV5-6 with TRBJ1-2; perhaps TRBD1 as D (6 bases). The CDR3 runs 12 residues. Trimming removed 0 bases from V and 12 bases from J, with 12 bases in between. Germline CDR1 and CDR2: SGHDT and YYEEEE. CDR3 coding DNA: TGTGCCAGCAGCTTGGGACAGGCTGGAAACACCTTC. Translated: CASSLGQAGNTF.

V is TRBV5-6 and J is TRBJ1-4, with D unclear. V gave up 1 base and J gave up 5 bases, with 9 bases separating them. The CDR3 length is 14 residues. CDR1 and CDR2 from the germline V gene are SGHDT and YYEEEE. The CDR3, as DNA: TGTGCCAGCAGCTTGATAGGGAACAATGAAAAACTGTTTTTT. This codes for CASSLIGNNEKLFF.

The chain employs TRBV7-9 and TRBJ1-1; D is undetermined. There are 12 residues in the CDR3. Trimming cost V 2 bases and J 6 bases, with 7 bases left between them. Germline CDR1 and CDR2: SEHNR and FQNEAQ (reference sequence). The CDR3 is CASSLSMAEAFF. The CDR3 DNA reads as TGTGCCAGCAGCTTATCCATGGCTGAAGCTTTCTTT. Using reference TRBV7-9 and TRBJ1-1 for the parts outside the CDR3, the full variable domain is DTGVSQNPRHKITKRGQNVTFRCDPISEHNRLYWYRQTLGQGPEFLTYFQNEAQLEKSRLLSDRFSAERPKGSFSTLEIQRTEQGDSAMYLCASSLSMAEAFFGQGTRLTVV.

The V and J genes are TRBV6-5 and TRBJ1-1; D is uncertain. The CDR3 is 14 amino acids. Germline CDR1 and CDR2: MNHEY and SVGAGI. Between the trimmed V and J ends, which lost 1 base and 1 base, there was a span of 7 bases. Here the CDR3 DNA reads TGTGCCAGCAGTTACTTTGGGGAGAACACTGAAGCTTTCTTT. Its protein product is CASSYFGENTEAFF.

The gene calls are TRBV27 and TRBJ2-7, with D unresolved. Trimming took off 8 bases at V and 6 bases at J, with 17 bases between the two ends. Germline loops: CDR1 MNHEY, CDR2 SMNVEV (reference sequence). The CDR3 is made up of 13 amino acids. CDR3 nucleotides: TGTGCCAGCCACGCGACACGTCACCCCGAGCAGTACTTC. It translates to CASHATRHPEQYF.

The chain combines TRBV9 with TRBJ2-7, with D tentatively TRBD1 or TRBD2 (5 bases each). The CDR3 consists of 14 residues. Trimming removed 0 bases from V and 2 bases from J, with 9 bases in between. Germline CDR1 SGDLS, CDR2 YYNGEE. This CDR3 is CASSVGDGTYEQYF. The CDR3, as DNA: TGTGCCAGCAGCGTAGGGGACGGAACCTACGAGCAGTACTTC.

This chain links TRBV5-1 with TRBJ1-3, with no clear D. From germline, CDR1 is SGHRS and CDR2 YFSETQ. The CDR3 runs to 17 residues. Trimming took off 2 bases at V and 1 base at J, with 16 bases between the two ends. CDR3 DNA sequence: TGCGCCAGCAGCTTCAGACCTACCCTGGGGTCTGGAAACACCATATATTTT. It codes for CASSFRPTLGSGNTIYF.

The chain links TRBV5-1 to TRBJ1-1; 8 bases align to TRBD1. Trimming cost V 4 bases and J 1 base; bases outside gene matches: 9. Germline CDR1 SGHRS, CDR2 YFSETQ. This CDR3 spans 16 amino acids. CDR3 sequence reads: CASSPGTGAWNTEAFF. The CDR3 DNA reads TGCGCCAGCAGCCCCGGGACAGGAGCTTGGAACACTGAAGCTTTCTTT.

The gene calls are TRBV9 and TRBJ2-3; D might be TRBD1 or TRBD2, each matching 5 bases. Germline assignment: CDR1 SGDLS and CDR2 YYNGEE. This CDR3 has 13 amino acids. The V end was cut by 3 bases, the J end by 8 bases, with 13 bases between. The CDR3 sequence is CASSAEIGGTQYF. DNA of the CDR3: TGTGCCAGCAGCGCAGAGATTGGGGGTACGCAGTATTTT.